A single sample is the source of the 6 T cell receptor beta chains below, sequenced in a study of shared clonotypes between healthy human individuals. Profiled with immunoSEQ multiplex PCR; TCRdb holds only in-frame clones, not every one. The profile covers 900,000 to 1,200,000 clones, with more than 75% appearing a single time and roughly 0.61% taken by the ten largest. Sequencing used memory CD4+ T cells from PBMCs. Indicated subset: CD45RA-negative fraction. The receptors stem from a man between 18 and 29 years old in good health. Some clones in this sample may be carry-over from other donors' samples.

The chain combines TRBV4-1 with TRBJ2-5; 8 nucleotides align to TRBD2. The CDR3 is made up of 16 amino acids. V shed 1 base, J shed 2 bases, and the junction held 6 bases outside the gene matches. CDR1 MGHRA and CDR2 YSYEKL come from the germline V gene. The CDR3 loop reads CASSQGHSGGQETQYF. The CDR3 nucleotides read TGCGCCAGCAGCCAAGGTCACTCGGGGGGGCAAGAGACCCAGTACTTC.

The chain has TRBV19 and TRBJ1-4, with 7 bases aligning to TRBD1. J gave up 7 bases and V 4 bases, and 6 bases lay outside the gene matches. In germline, CDR1 is LNHDA, CDR2 SQIVND (reference sequence). The CDR3 covers 14 residues. In DNA form, the CDR3 reads TGTGCCAGTAGTAGGCAGGGGGGAGTTGAAAAACTGTTTTTT. Encoded protein: CASSRQGGVEKLFF.

The rearrangement joins TRBV9 to TRBJ2-5, with TRBD1 as a possible D gene (6 bases). Trimming shortened V by 4 bases and J by 3 bases, and 10 bases separated the two germline ends. Germline lookup yields CDR1 SGDLS and CDR2 YYNGEE. There are 13 residues in the CDR3. The CDR3 spells CASSRGSEETQYF. Here the CDR3 DNA reads TGTGCCAGCAGCAGGGGGTCGGAAGAGACCCAGTACTTC. Based on the CDR3 plus reference TRBV9 and TRBJ2-5, the full variable domain is DSGVTQTPKHLITATGQRVTLRCSPRSGDLSVYWYQQSLDQGLQFLIQYYNGEERAKGNILERFSAQQFPDLHSELNLSSLELGDSALYFCASSRGSEETQYFGPGTRLLVL.

This clone was seen only once. The chain joins TRBV28 to TRBJ2-7; TRBD2 matches at 12 bases. Germline V gene data show CDR1 as MDHEN and CDR2 as SYDVKM. This CDR3 region has 17 residues. V lost 3 bases and J lost 1; bases outside the gene matches: 7. In DNA form, the CDR3 reads TGTGCCAGCAGTTTGACTAGCGGGAGAGTCGGTTCCTACGAGCAGTACTTC. Translating gives CASSLTSGRVGSYEQYF.

The CDR3 protein is CAWSVLPYEQYF. CDR3 nucleotide sequence: TGTGCCTGGAGTGTACTACCCTACGAGCAGTACTTC. This chain joins TRBV30 and TRBJ2-7; D ambiguous. The CDR3 sequence is 12 residues long. V shed 0 bases and J shed 2 bases, with 5 bases lying between them. Germline V gene sequence: CDR1 GTSNPN, CDR2 SVGIG (reference sequence).

This clone came up once. The chain recombines TRBV28 with TRBJ2-3; 8 bases align to TRBD2. Germline V gene data show CDR1 as MDHEN and CDR2 as SYDVKM. The CDR3 is 18 amino acids. V gave up 6 bases and J gave up 5 bases; unmatched junction bases: 19. Here the CDR3 reads CASRPSGRGGDEVDTQYF. The CDR3 DNA sequence: TGTGCCAGCAGGCCGAGCGGGAGAGGGGGTGACGAGGTAGATACGCAGTATTTT.